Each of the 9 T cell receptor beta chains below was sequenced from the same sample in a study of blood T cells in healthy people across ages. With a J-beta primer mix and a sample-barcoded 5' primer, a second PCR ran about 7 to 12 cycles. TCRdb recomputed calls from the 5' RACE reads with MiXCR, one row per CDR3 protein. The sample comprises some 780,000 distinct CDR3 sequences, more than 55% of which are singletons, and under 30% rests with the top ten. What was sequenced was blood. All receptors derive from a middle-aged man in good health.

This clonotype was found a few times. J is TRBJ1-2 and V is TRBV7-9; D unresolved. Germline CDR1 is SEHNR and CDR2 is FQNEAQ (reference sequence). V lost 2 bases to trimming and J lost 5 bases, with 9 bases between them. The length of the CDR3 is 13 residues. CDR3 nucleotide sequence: TGTGCCAGCAGCTTAATAGTTCAGTATGGCTACACCTTC. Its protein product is CASSLIVQYGYTF. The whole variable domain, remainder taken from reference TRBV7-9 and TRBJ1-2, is DTGVSQNPRHKITKRGQNVTFRCDPISEHNRLYWYRQTLGQGPEFLTYFQNEAQLEKSRLLSDRFSAERPKGSFSTLEIQRTEQGDSAMYLCASSLIVQYGYTFGSGTRLTVV.

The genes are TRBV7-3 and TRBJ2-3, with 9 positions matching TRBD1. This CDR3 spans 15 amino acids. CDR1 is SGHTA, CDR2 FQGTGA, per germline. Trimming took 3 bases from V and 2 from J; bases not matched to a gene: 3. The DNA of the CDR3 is TGTGCCAGCAGCTTTGGGACAGGGATCACAGATACGCAGTATTTT. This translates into CASSFGTGITDTQYF.

CDR3 nucleotide sequence: TGCAGTGCACTCGACCCTCGGAATTACGAGCAGTACTTC. Its translation: CSALDPRNYEQYF. The chain is built from TRBV20-1 and TRBJ2-7; D ambiguous. This CDR3 spans 13 amino acids. Trimming removed 6 bases at V and 4 bases at J, with 16 bases between. Looked up from germline, CDR1 is DFQATT and CDR2 is SNEGSKA (reference sequence).

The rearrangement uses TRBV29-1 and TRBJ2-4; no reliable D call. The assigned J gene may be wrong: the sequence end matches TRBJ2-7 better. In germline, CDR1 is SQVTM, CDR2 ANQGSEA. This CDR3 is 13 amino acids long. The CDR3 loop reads CSVTVGGAYEQYF. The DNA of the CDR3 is TGCAGCGTTACGGTTGGCGGAGCCTACGAGCAGTACTTC.

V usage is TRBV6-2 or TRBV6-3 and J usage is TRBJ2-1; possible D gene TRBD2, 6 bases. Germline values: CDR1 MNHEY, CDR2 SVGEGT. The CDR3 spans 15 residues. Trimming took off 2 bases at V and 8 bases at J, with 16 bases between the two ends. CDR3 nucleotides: TGTGCCAGCAGTTACGCCGGGAGCCCTAGACATGAGCAGTTCTTC. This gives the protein CASSYAGSPRHEQFF.

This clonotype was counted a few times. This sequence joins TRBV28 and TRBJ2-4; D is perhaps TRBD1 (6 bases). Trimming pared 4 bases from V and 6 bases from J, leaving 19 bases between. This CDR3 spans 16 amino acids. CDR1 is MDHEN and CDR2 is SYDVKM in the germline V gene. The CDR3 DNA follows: TGTGCCAGCAGTTCTATTACAGGGATTCTCTCAAACATTCAGTACTTC. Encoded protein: CASSSITGILSNIQYF.

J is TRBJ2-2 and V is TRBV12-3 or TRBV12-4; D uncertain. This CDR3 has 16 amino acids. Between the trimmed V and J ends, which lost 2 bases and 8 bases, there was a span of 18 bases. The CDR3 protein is CASSLFRSTLFGELFF. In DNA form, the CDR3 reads TGTGCCAGCAGTTTATTTAGGTCTACCTTATTTGGGGAGCTGTTTTTT.

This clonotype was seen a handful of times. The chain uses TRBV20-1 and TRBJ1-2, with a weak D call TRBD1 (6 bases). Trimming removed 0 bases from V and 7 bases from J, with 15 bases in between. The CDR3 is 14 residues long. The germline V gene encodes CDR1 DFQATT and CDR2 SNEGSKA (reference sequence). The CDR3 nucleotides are TGCAGTGCTAGAGATCAAAGGGGGTTATCTGGCTACACCTTC. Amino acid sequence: CSARDQRGLSGYTF.

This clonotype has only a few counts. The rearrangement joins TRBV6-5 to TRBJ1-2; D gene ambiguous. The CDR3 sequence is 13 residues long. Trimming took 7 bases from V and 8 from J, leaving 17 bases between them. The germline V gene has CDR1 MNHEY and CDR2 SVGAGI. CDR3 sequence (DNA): TGTGCCAGCACCACGGGATCTCTGAGGGGCTACACCTTC. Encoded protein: CASTTGSLRGYTF.